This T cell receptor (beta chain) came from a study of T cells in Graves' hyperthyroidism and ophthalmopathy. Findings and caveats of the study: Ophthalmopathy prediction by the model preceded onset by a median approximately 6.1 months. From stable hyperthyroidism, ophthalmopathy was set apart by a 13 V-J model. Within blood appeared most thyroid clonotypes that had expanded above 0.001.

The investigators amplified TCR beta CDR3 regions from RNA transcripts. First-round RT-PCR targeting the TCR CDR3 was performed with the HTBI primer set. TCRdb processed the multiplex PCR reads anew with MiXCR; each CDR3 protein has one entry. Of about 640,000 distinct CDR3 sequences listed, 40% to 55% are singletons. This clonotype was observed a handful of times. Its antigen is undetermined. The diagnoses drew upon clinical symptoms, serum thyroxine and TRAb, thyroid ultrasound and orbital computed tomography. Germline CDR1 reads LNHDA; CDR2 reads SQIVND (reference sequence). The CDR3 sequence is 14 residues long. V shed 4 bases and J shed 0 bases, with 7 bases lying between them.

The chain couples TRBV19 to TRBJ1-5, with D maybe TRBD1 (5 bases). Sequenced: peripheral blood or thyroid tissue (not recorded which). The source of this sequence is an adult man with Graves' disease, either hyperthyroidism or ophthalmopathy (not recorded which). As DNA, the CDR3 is TGTGCCAGTAGTAAGGGGATTAGCAATCAGCCCCAGCATTTT. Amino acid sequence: CASSKGISNQPQHF.